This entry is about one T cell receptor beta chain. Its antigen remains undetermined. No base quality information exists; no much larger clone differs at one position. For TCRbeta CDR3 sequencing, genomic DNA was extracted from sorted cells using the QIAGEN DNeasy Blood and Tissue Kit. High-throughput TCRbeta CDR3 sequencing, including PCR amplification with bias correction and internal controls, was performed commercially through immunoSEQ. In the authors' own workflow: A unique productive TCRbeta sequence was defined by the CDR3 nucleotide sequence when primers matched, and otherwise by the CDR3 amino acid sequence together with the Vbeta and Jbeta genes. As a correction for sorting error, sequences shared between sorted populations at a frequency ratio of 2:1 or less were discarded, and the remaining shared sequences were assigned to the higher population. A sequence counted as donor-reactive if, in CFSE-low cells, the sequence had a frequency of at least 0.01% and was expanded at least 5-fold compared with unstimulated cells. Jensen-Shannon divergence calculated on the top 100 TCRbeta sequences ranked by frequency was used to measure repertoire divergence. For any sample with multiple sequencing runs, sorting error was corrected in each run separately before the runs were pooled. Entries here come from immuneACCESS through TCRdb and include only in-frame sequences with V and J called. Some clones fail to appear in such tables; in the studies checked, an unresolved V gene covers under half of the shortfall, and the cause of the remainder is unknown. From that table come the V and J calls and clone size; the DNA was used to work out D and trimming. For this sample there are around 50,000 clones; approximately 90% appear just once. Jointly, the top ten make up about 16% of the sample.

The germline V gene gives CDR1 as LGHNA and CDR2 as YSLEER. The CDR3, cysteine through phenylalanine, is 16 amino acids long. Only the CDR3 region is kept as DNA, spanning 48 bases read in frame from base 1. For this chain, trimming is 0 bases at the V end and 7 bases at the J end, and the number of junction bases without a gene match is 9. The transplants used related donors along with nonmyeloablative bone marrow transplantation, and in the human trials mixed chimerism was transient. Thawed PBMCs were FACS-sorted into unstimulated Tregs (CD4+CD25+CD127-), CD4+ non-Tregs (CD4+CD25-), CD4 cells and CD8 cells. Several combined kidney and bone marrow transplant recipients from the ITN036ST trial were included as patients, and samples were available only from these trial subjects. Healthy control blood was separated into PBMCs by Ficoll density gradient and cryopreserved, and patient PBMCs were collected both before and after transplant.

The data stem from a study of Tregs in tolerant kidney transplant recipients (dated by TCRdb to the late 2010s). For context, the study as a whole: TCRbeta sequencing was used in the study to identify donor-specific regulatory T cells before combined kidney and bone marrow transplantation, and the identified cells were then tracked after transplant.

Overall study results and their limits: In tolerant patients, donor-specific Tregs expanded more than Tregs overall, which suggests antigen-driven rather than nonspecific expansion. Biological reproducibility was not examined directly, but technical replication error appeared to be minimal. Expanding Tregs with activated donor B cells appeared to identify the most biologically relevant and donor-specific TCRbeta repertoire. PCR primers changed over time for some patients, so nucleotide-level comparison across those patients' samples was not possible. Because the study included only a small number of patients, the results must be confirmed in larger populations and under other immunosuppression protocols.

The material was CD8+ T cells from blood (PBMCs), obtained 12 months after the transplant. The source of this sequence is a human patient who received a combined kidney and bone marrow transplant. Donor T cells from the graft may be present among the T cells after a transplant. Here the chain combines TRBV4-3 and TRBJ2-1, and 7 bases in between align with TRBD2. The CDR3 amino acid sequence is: CASSQDAGGSGNEQFF. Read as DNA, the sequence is TGCGCCAGCAGCCAAGATGCGGGCGGGAGTGGGAATGAGCAGTTCTTC.